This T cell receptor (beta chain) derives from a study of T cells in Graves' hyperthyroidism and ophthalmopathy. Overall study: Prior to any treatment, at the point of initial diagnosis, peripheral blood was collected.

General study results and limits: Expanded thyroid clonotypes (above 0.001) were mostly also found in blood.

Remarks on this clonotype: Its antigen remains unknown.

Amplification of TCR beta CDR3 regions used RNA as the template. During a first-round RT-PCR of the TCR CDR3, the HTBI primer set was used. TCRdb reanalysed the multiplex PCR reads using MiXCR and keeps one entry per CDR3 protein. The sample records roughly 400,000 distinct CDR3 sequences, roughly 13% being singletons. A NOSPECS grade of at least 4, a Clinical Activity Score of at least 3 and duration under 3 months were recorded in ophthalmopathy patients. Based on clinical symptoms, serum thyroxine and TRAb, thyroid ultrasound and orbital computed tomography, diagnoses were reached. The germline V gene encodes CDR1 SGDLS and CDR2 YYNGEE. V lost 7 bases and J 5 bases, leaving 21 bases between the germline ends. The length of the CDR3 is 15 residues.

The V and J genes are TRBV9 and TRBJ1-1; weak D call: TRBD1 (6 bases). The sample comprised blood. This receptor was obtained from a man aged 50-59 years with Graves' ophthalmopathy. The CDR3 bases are TGTGCCAGCGGATCTTTAGCGGGGGCGGAAACTGAAGCTTTCTTT. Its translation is CASGSLAGAETEAFF.